Sequencing of this T cell receptor (beta chain) was carried out in a study of shared clonotypes between healthy human individuals. TCRdb's copy holds only in-frame clones and misses some; the assay was immunoSEQ multiplex PCR. The sample shows some 1.5 million clones, roughly 96% of them seen only once. For this clone: Possible read error: a much larger clone is one base away.

This CDR3 is built from 14 residues. V was pared by 1 base and J by 0 bases, with 0 bases of the junction left unmatched. CDR1 is SGHAT and CDR2 is FQNNGV in the germline V gene. V usage is TRBV11-2 and J usage is TRBJ2-7, with 7 bases matching TRBD2. The receptor comes from a man younger than 40 in good health. Sample: naive CD4+ T cells sorted from blood. Subset defined: CD45RA+ positively selected. As DNA, the CDR3 is TGTGCCAGCAGCTTAGGGACTAGCTCCTACGAGCAGTACTTC. Its protein is CASSLGTSSYEQYF.